This T cell receptor (beta chain) originates from a study of shared clonotypes between healthy human individuals. Study conclusions and caveats: Donor scarcity curtailed the genetic and exposure-history diversity represented herein.

This clone was found once. Its specificity is unknown. Clones were read by immunoSEQ multiplex PCR, and TCRdb kept only the in-frame ones, dropping some. The table includes about 490,000 clones, over 70% detected once. V was clipped by 4 bases and J by 0 bases, with 1 base between them. Germline V gene sequence: CDR1 SGHDT, CDR2 YYEEEE. This CDR3 has 11 amino acids. The chain links TRBV5-6 to TRBJ2-5; D gene ambiguous. This sequence was found in a woman aged 40 to 55 in good health. Some clones in this sample may be carry-over from other donors' samples. Specimen: PBMCs. CDR3 loop: CASSHQETQYF. The CDR3 DNA reads as TGTGCCAGCAGCCACCAAGAGACCCAGTACTTC.